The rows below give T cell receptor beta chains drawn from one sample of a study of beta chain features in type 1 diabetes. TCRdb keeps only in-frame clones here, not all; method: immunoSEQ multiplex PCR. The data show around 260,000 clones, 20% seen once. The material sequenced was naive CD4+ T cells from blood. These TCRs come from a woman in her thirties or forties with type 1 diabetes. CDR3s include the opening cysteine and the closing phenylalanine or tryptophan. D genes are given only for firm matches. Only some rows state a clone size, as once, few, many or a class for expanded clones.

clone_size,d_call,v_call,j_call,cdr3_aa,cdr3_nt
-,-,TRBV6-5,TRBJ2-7,CASSYTIRAQQDEQYF,TGTGCCAGCAGTTATACGATCAGGGCCCAGCAGGACGAGCAGTACTTC
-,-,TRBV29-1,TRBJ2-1,CSVLQRRGSYNEQFF,TGCAGCGTCCTCCAACGAAGGGGTTCCTACAATGAGCAGTTCTTC
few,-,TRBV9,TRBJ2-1,CASSGQGGGEQFF,TGTGCCAGCAGCGGACAAGGGGGGGGTGAGCAGTTCTTC
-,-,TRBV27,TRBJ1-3,CASSLSSSSGNTIYF,TGTGCCAGCAGTTTATCGAGCTCGTCTGGAAACACCATATATTTT
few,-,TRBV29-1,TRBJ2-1,CSVGRGRVYNEQFF,TGCAGCGTTGGCAGGGGAAGGGTTTACAATGAGCAGTTCTTC
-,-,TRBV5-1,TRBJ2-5,CASSLASRQPQETQYF,TGCGCCAGCAGCTTGGCCTCGCGACAGCCTCAAGAGACCCAGTACTTC
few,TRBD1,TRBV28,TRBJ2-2,CASTTVDRDGELFF,TGTGCCAGCACCACGGTAGACAGGGACGGGGAGCTGTTTTTT
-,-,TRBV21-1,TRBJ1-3,CPRTGCSGNTIYF,TGTCCGAGGACAGGGTGCTCTGGAAACACCATATATTTT
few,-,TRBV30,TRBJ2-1,CAWGEGTPTFYNEQFF,TGTGCCTGGGGAGAAGGGACTCCCACTTTCTACAATGAGCAGTTCTTC
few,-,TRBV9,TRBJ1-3,CASSLSGNTIYF,TGTGCCAGCAGCCTCTCTGGAAACACCATATATTTT
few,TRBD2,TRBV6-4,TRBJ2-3,CASKESGGTDTQYF,TGTGCCAGCAAGGAAAGCGGGGGGACAGATACGCAGTATTTT
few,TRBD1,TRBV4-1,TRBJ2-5,CASGLGQGAGEETQYF,TGCGCCAGTGGCTTGGGACAGGGGGCTGGAGAAGAGACCCAGTACTTC
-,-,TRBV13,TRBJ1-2,CASSLGNRVGGYTF,TGTGCCAGCAGCTTAGGAAACAGGGTTGGTGGCTACACCTTC
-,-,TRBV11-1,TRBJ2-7,CASGPHPAGAYEQYF,TGTGCCAGCGGACCCCACCCTGCAGGGGCCTACGAGCAGTACTTC
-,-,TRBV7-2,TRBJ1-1,CASSVATGLGTEAFF,TGTGCCAGCAGCGTAGCAACAGGGTTGGGCACTGAAGCTTTCTTT
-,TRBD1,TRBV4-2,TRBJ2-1,CASSRDRGYNEQFF,TGTGCCAGCAGCCGAGACAGGGGCTACAATGAGCAGTTCTTC
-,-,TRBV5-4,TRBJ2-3,CASSPGTDTQYF,TGTGCCAGCAGCCCCGGCACAGATACGCAGTATTTT
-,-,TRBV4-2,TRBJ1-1,CASSPGGVDTEAFF,TGTGCCAGCAGCCCGGGAGGGGTAGACACTGAAGCTTTCTTT
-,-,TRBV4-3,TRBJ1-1,CASSAEQGNTEAFF,TGCGCCAGCAGCGCTGAACAGGGAAACACTGAAGCTTTCTTT
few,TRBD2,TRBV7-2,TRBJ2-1,CASSASSGGAEQFF,TGTGCCAGCAGCGCCTCCAGCGGGGGGGCCGAGCAGTTCTTC
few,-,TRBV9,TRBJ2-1,CASSVGSRNEQFF,TGTGCCAGCAGCGTCGGGAGTAGGAATGAGCAGTTCTTC
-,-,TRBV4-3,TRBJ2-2,CASSQDGASTGELFF,TGCGCCAGCAGCCAAGATGGGGCGAGCACCGGGGAGCTGTTTTTT
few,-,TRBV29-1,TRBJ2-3,CSVEVQGGGTDTQYF,TGCAGCGTTGAAGTGCAGGGAGGTGGCACAGATACGCAGTATTTT
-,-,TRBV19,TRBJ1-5,CASSAGLPLVAQHF,TGTGCCAGTAGTGCGGGACTGCCCCTGGTAGCCCAGCATTTT
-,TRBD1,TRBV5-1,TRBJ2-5,CASSSDRGRETQYF,TGCGCCAGCAGTTCCGACAGGGGGCGAGAGACCCAGTACTTC
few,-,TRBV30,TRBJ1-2,CAWSADRGYGYTF,TGTGCCTGGAGTGCGGACAGAGGGTATGGCTACACCTTC
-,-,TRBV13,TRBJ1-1,CASTPGRNTEAFF,TGTGCCAGCACCCCTGGGCGGAACACTGAAGCTTTCTTT
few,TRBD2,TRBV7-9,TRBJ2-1,CASSPREGRDEQFF,TGTGCCAGCAGCCCGCGGGAGGGCCGCGATGAGCAGTTCTTC
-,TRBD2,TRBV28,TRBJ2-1,CASTPPGLASWNEQFF,TGTGCCAGCACTCCTCCGGGACTAGCAAGCTGGAATGAGCAGTTCTTC
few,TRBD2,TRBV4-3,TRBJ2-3,CASSQEPRGAGALPYTDTQYF,TGCGCCAGCAGCCAAGAACCCAGAGGAGCGGGGGCCCTGCCTTACACAGATACGCAGTATTTT
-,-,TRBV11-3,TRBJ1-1,CASSLSLGTEAFF,TGTGCCAGCAGCTTATCTCTCGGCACTGAAGCTTTCTTT
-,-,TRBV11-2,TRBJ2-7,CASSFDRRVSYEQYF,TGTGCCAGCAGCTTCGACAGGAGAGTATCCTACGAGCAGTACTTC
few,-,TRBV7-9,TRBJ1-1,CASSTGTLRNTEAFF,TGTGCCAGCAGCACCGGGACACTTCGGAACACTGAAGCTTTCTTT
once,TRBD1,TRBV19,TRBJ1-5,CASSIGWRQGDNQPQHF,TGTGCCAGTAGTATCGGCTGGCGACAGGGGGATAATCAGCCCCAGCATTTT
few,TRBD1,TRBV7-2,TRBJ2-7,CASSHLTGPKQYF,TGTGCCAGCAGTCACCTGACAGGGCCCAAGCAGTACTTC
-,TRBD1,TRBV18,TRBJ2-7,CASSRQGDEQYF,TGTGCCAGCTCCCGACAGGGAGACGAGCAGTACTTC
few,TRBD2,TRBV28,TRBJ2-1,CASLLAGAYNEQFF,TGTGCCAGCTTACTAGCGGGAGCTTACAATGAGCAGTTCTTC
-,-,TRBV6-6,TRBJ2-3,CASSYPPSLGADTQYF,TGTGCCAGCAGTTATCCCCCTAGTCTAGGGGCAGATACGCAGTATTTT
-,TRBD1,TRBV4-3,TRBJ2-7,CASSQGTGNEQYF,TGCGCCAGCAGCCAAGGGACAGGGAACGAGCAGTACTTC
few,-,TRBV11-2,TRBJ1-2,CASSLAPGGPYGYTF,TGTGCCAGCAGCTTAGCTCCCGGGGGACCGTATGGCTACACCTTC
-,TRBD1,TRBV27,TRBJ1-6,CASSLGTANSPLHF,TGTGCCAGCAGTTTGGGGACAGCCAATTCACCCCTCCACTTT
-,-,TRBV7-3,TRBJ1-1,CASSRAEATEAFF,TGTGCCAGCAGTCGGGCGGAGGCCACTGAAGCTTTCTTT
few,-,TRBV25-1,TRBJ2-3,CASSESLVGAGDTQYF,TGTGCCAGCAGTGAATCCCTTGTGGGGGCCGGTGATACGCAGTATTTT
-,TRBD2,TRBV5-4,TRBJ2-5,CASRAGLAEETQYF,TGTGCCAGCAGGGCGGGACTAGCGGAAGAGACCCAGTACTTC
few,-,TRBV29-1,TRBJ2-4,CSVTVSRGTKNIQYF,TGCAGCGTAACCGTATCAAGGGGGACCAAAAACATTCAGTACTTC
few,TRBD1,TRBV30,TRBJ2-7,CALIPGQGAYEQYF,TGTGCCTTAATTCCGGGACAGGGGGCCTACGAGCAGTACTTC
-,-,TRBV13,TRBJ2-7,CASSRTVYEQYF,TGTGCCAGCAGCCGGACTGTCTACGAGCAGTACTTC
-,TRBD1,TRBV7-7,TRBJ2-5,CASSPDRVQETQYF,TGTGCTAGCAGCCCCGACAGGGTCCAAGAGACCCAGTACTTC
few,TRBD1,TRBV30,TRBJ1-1,CAWSPQGDTEAFF,TGTGCCTGGAGTCCCCAGGGGGACACTGAAGCTTTCTTT
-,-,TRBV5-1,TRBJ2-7,CASSLGGSTSYEQYF,TGCGCCAGCAGCTTGGGAGGGAGCACCTCCTACGAGCAGTACTTC
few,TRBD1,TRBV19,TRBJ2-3,CASSIRGRPDTQYF,TGTGCCAGTAGTATAAGGGGGCGCCCAGATACGCAGTATTTT
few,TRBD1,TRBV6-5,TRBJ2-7,CASSSGTGSYEQYF,TGTGCCAGCAGCTCCGGGACAGGGTCCTACGAGCAGTACTTC
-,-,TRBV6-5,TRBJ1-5,CASSYGGGGNQPQHF,TGTGCCAGCAGTTATGGGGGAGGTGGCAATCAGCCCCAGCATTTT
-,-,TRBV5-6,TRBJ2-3,CASSLRGTQYF,TGTGCCAGCAGCTTACGGGGTACGCAGTATTTT
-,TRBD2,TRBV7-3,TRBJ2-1,CASSPGLAGLLEQFF,TGTGCCAGCAGTCCCGGTCTAGCGGGGCTGTTGGAGCAGTTCTTC
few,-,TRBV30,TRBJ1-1,CAWSVSGVRFTNTEAFF,TGTGCCTGGAGTGTGTCAGGGGTCCGATTCACGAACACTGAAGCTTTCTTT
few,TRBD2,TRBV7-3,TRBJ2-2,CASSLISTSGSTGELFF,TGTGCCAGCAGCTTAATTTCGACTAGCGGGAGCACCGGGGAGCTGTTTTTT